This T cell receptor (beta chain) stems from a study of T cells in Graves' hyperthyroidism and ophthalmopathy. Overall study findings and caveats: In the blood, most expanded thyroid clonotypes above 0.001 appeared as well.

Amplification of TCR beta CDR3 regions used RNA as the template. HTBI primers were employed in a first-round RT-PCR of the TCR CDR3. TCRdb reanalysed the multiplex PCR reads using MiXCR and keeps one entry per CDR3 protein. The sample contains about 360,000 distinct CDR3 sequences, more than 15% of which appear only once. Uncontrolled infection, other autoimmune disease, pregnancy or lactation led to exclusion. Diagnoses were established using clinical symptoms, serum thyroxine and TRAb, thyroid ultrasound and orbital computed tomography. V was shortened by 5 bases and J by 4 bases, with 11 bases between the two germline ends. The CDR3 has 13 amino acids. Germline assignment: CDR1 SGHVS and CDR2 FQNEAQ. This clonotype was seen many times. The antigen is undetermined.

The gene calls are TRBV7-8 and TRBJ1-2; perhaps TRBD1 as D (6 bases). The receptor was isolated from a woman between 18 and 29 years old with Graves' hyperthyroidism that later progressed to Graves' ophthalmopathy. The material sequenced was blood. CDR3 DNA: TGTGCCAGCAGCCCCCAGGGGAGCTATGGCTACACCTTC. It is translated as CASSPQGSYGYTF. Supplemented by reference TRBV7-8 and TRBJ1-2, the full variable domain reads GAGVSQSPRYKVAKRGQDVALRCDPISGHVSLFWYQQALGQGPEFLTYFQNEAQLDKSGLPSDRFFAERPEGSVSTLKIQRTQQEDSAVYLCASSPQGSYGYTFGSGTRLTVV.